This T cell receptor (beta chain) was profiled in a study of blood T cell repertoires in COVID-19. The CDR3 loop spans 13 amino acids. Looked up from germline, CDR1 is MNHNY and CDR2 is SVGAGI (reference sequence). V was trimmed by 8 bases and J by 0 bases, leaving 8 bases between them. The assay was immunoSEQ multiplex PCR, and TCRdb's table has in-frame clones only and misses some. This table has about 480,000 clones, roughly 89% appearing once. The chain links TRBV6-6 to TRBJ1-5, with unresolved D. This TCR was recovered from a man aged 18-30 years with COVID-19, enrolled during active disease. Sample: peripheral blood. The CDR3 region has the DNA TGTGCCAGCTCCAGGTTTAGCAATCAGCCCCAGCATTTT. Encoded protein: CASSRFSNQPQHF.